The 23 T cell receptor beta chains given below trace back to one sample, sequenced in a study of response to subunit inactivated influenza vaccine. TCRdb fed the RT-PCR reads into MiXCR, producing one record per CDR3 protein. The table records 550,000 to 600,000 distinct CDR3 sequences, approximately 12% of them present only once. This specimen was PBMCs from blood, taken on the day of vaccination. These receptors were obtained from a man aged 50 to 60 who received an inactivated influenza vaccine.

This chain connects TRBV7-2 to TRBJ2-1, with 8 bases fitting TRBD1. The CDR3 runs to 14 residues. J lost 0 bases, V lost 6 bases, and 1 base had no gene match. Germline loops: CDR1 SGHTA, CDR2 FQGNSA. The CDR3 DNA follows: TGTGCCAGCAGGACAGGGGACTCCTACAATGAGCAGTTCTTC. It specifies CASRTGDSYNEQFF.

The chain links TRBV30 to TRBJ2-3; D is perhaps TRBD2 (5 bases). Trimming removed 3 bases at V and 0 bases at J, with 13 bases between. Looked up from germline, CDR1 is GTSNPN and CDR2 is SVGIG (reference sequence). CDR3 length equals 15 residues. CDR3 DNA sequence: TGTGCCTGGAGAAAAGGAGGCTACAGCACAGATACGCAGTATTTT. Residues: CAWRKGGYSTDTQYF.

A few counts support this clonotype. The V and J genes are TRBV27 and TRBJ2-7, with D unresolved. The germline CDR1 and CDR2 sequences are MNHEY and SMNVEV (reference sequence). The CDR3 has 17 residues. Trimming removed 3 bases from V and 5 bases from J, with 23 bases in between. The CDR3 coding sequence is TGTGCCAGCAGTTTGTCCCCCTACCGGGCTAGTCAAAACGAGCAGTACTTC. It codes for CASSLSPYRASQNEQYF.

The chain couples TRBV7-2 to TRBJ2-5; D tentatively reads TRBD1 or TRBD2 (5 bases each). The CDR3 consists of 16 residues. The V gene lost 0 bases and the J gene lost 4 bases, with 15 bases spanning the gap. Germline V gene data show CDR1 as SGHTA and CDR2 as FQGNSA. CDR3 nucleotides: TGTGCCAGCAGCTTAGCCGGGACCGGGATACCAGAGACCCAGTACTTC. This gives the protein CASSLAGTGIPETQYF. Full variable domain (missing parts from reference TRBV7-2 and TRBJ2-5): GAGVSQSPSNKVTEKGKDVELRCDPISGHTALYWYRQSLGQGLEFLIYFQGNSAPDKSGLPSDRFSAERTGGSVSTLTIQRTQQEDSAVYLCASSLAGTGIPETQYFGPGTRLLVL.

In this sample, this clonotype turned up a few times. The rearrangement links TRBV7-9 to TRBJ1-4; no definite D call. V lost 5 bases, J lost 0 bases, and 10 bases lay in between. Germline lookup yields CDR1 SEHNR and CDR2 FQNEAQ (reference sequence). The CDR3 has 15 amino acids. This CDR3 is CASSADVATNEKLFF. DNA of the CDR3: TGTGCCAGCAGCGCAGACGTGGCAACTAATGAAAAACTGTTTTTT.

CDR3 bases: TGCAGTGCTAGAGGCGTCAGGGGGCAGCCCCAGCATTTT. It specifies CSARGVRGQPQHF. The V gene is TRBV20-1, the J gene TRBJ1-5, with TRBD1 identical over 7 bases. The CDR3 runs 13 residues. The germline V gene encodes CDR1 DFQATT and CDR2 SNEGSKA (reference sequence). Trimming at V came to 1 base and at J to 7 bases, leaving 4 bases not matched to a gene.

This clonotype was observed a handful of times. V and J are TRBV3-1 and TRBJ2-7, with 10 bases lining up with TRBD1. The V gene end was trimmed by 0 bases and the J gene end by 3 bases; junction bases not matched to a gene: 2. CDR3 length equals 15 residues. Germline V CDR1 and CDR2: LGHDT, YNNKEL (reference sequence). CDR3 sequence reads: CASSQDDRGLYEQYF. The DNA for the CDR3 is TGTGCCAGCAGCCAAGACGACAGGGGGCTCTACGAGCAGTACTTC.

The sample holds many counts of this clonotype. The chain joins TRBV12-3 or TRBV12-4 to TRBJ1-5, with TRBD1 matching 11 bases. CDR3 length equals 15 residues. Trimming cost V 1 base and J 6 bases; bases outside gene matches: 2. Written as DNA, the CDR3 is TGTGCCAGCAGTTTAGGGACAGGGGGCTTTCAGCCCCAGCATTTT. Translating it yields CASSLGTGGFQPQHF.

The chain is built from TRBV7-9 and TRBJ2-7; tentative D call: TRBD2 (6 bases). The CDR3 length is 13 residues. Trimming shortened V by 5 bases and J by 3 bases, and 11 bases separated the two germline ends. CDR1 is SEHNR and CDR2 is FQNEAQ in the germline V gene (reference sequence). CDR3 in DNA: TGTGCCAGCAGCACCGGGAGCCGCTACGAGCAGTACTTC. This translates into CASSTGSRYEQYF.

V usage is TRBV12-3 or TRBV12-4 and J usage is TRBJ2-5; the D is unclear. The CDR3 has 14 residues. Trimming shortened V by 3 bases and J by 5 bases, and 13 bases separated the two germline ends. In nucleotides, the CDR3 is TGTGCCAGCAGTTTCCGCCTGAGTTCCGAGACCCAGTACTTC. The encoded protein is CASSFRLSSETQYF.

J is TRBJ2-1 and V is TRBV10-3; 10 positions match TRBD1. CDR1 is ENHRY, CDR2 SYGVKD, per germline. This CDR3 comprises 15 residues. V shed 4 bases, J shed 7 bases, and the junction held 7 bases outside the gene matches. CDR3 amino acids: CAISVGTGVTNEQFF. In DNA form, the CDR3 reads TGTGCCATCAGTGTTGGGACAGGGGTAACGAATGAGCAGTTCTTC.

In its sample, this clonotype was seen a few times. The chain recombines TRBV20-1 with TRBJ2-3, with D unclear. Per the germline V gene, CDR1 is DFQATT and CDR2 is SNEGSKA (reference sequence). The CDR3 covers 19 residues. Trimming left V 6 bases short and J 4 bases short, with 32 bases between. This CDR3 reads CSATLGLGVSPGGPDTQYF. The CDR3 bases are TGCAGTGCCACCCTGGGGTTAGGTGTTAGCCCCGGCGGCCCAGATACGCAGTATTTT.

This clonotype was found many times. The CDR3 nucleotides read TGCGCCAGCAGCCAAGGTGAGATTAGTACGCAGTATTTT. Translated, it gives CASSQGEISTQYF. The chain employs TRBV4-1 and TRBJ2-3; D gene unclear. V was trimmed by 1 base and J by 8 bases, leaving 10 bases between them. Per the germline V gene, CDR1 is MGHRA and CDR2 is YSYEKL. This CDR3 is 13 amino acids long.

In this sample, this clonotype turned up a few times. CDR3 sequence (DNA): TGCAGTGCTAGCGTCACTAGCGGACCCTACAATGAGCAGTTCTTC. Its protein is CSASVTSGPYNEQFF. V is TRBV20-1 and J is TRBJ2-1; TRBD2 aligns across 8 bases. There are 15 residues in the CDR3. V was clipped by 3 bases and J by 2 bases; unmatched bases: 6. In germline, CDR1 is DFQATT, CDR2 SNEGSKA (reference sequence).

The chain has TRBV7-2 and TRBJ2-3, with 7 bases that match TRBD2. Germline V gives CDR1 SGHTA, CDR2 FQGNSA. There are 16 residues in the CDR3. The V and J ends lost 6 bases and 1 base, in that order; junction bases with no gene match: 10. The DNA for the CDR3 is TGTGCCAGCAGTGCCTGGGCGGGAGTTCGCACAGATACGCAGTATTTT. Its protein is CASSAWAGVRTDTQYF.

This clonotype was recorded only once. Mismatch with germline at one junction end may stem from a read error. The chain carries TRBV7-2 and TRBJ1-1; D is unclear. CDR3 length equals 15 residues. Germline values: CDR1 SGHTA, CDR2 FQGNSA. The CDR3, as DNA: TGTGCCAGCACCGCAAGAGGATCCTGGAACGCTGAAGCTTTCTTT. It translates to CASTARGSWNAEAFF.

There are a few counts of this clonotype. V gene TRBV4-2 combines with J gene TRBJ2-1; D possibly corresponds to TRBD2 (7 bases). V was cut by 0 bases and J by 15 bases, with 21 bases left in between. The CDR3 loop spans 15 amino acids. CDR1 and CDR2 from the germline V gene are LGHNA and YNFKEQ. The CDR3 spells CASSQESWGGGRRFF. CDR3 sequence (DNA): TGTGCCAGCAGCCAAGAGAGTTGGGGCGGGGGCCGTCGGTTCTTC.

This clonotype was detected ten times or more. The V gene is TRBV27, the J gene TRBJ2-1; TRBD2 aligns across 8 bases. CDR3 length equals 14 residues. From germline, CDR1 is MNHEY and CDR2 SMNVEV (reference sequence). The V and J ends lost 7 bases and 10 bases, in that order; junction bases with no gene match: 12. CDR3 region: CASKSGTSGTEQFF. In DNA form, the CDR3 reads TGTGCCAGCAAATCCGGGACTAGTGGTACGGAGCAGTTCTTC.

This clonotype has more than one count but fewer than ten. The chain links TRBV10-3 to TRBJ1-1, with 9 bases aligning to TRBD1. Trimming took 9 bases from V and 12 from J; bases not matched to a gene: 11. The CDR3 is 12 residues long. Germline assignment: CDR1 ENHRY and CDR2 SYGVKD. The CDR3 DNA follows: TGTGCCATAGTCTCCGAAGACAGGGGGACTTTCTTT. Protein: CAIVSEDRGTFF.

The J gene is TRBJ2-1, the V gene TRBV6-2 or TRBV6-3; tentatively, D is TRBD2 (6 bases). V was trimmed by 3 bases and J by 9 bases, leaving 15 bases between them. Germline-derived CDR1 and CDR2 are MNHEY and SVGEGT. The CDR3 spans 14 residues. CDR3 bases: TGTGCCAGCAGTTATACTTCGGGGGTCAGTGAGCAGTTCTTC. Protein sequence: CASSYTSGVSEQFF.

This clonotype has only a few counts. The gene calls are TRBV5-1 and TRBJ2-7, with 7 bases fitting TRBD2. V was clipped by 0 bases and J by 7 bases; unmatched bases: 13. From germline, CDR1 is SGHRS and CDR2 YFSETQ. The CDR3 is 16 residues long. The DNA of the CDR3 is TGCGCCAGCAGCTTGGATGTGGTGGGAGGGCCTAGGGAGCAGTACTTC. Translating it yields CASSLDVVGGPREQYF.

At least ten counts were recorded for this clonotype. V usage is TRBV29-1 and J usage is TRBJ2-3; D possibly corresponds to TRBD2 (7 bases). Trimming took 0 bases from V and 8 from J, leaving 21 bases between them. The CDR3 spans 16 residues. From germline, CDR1 is SQVTM and CDR2 ANQGSEA. This CDR3 is CSVEEVVGGRGGTQYF. The CDR3 DNA sequence: TGCAGCGTTGAAGAGGTCGTTGGCGGGAGAGGGGGTACGCAGTATTTT.

J is TRBJ2-7 and V is TRBV11-1; D might be TRBD1 or TRBD2, each matching 7 bases. Germline lookup yields CDR1 SGHAT and CDR2 FQDESV (reference sequence). V was shortened by 2 bases and J by 3 bases, with 23 bases between the two germline ends. CDR3 length: 18 amino acids. CDR3 sequence: CASSLPGEGAHKGYEQYF. The CDR3, as DNA: TGTGCCAGCAGCTTACCAGGGGAGGGGGCCCACAAAGGCTACGAGCAGTACTTC. Full variable domain (rest looked up from reference TRBV11-1 and TRBJ2-7): EAEVAQSPRYKITEKSQAVAFWCDPISGHATLYWYRQILGQGPELLVQFQDESVVDDSQLPKDRFSAERLKGVDSTLKIQPAELGDSAMYLCASSLPGEGAHKGYEQYFGPGTRLTVT.